These T cell receptor beta chains were read from a single sample in a study of identical twins. MiXCR, applied by TCRdb to the 5' RACE reads, yields one record per CDR3 protein. The sample records 300,000 to 350,000 distinct CDR3 sequences, around an eighth being singletons. The same sample was also used in a study of yellow fever vaccine responses in identical twins.

Input material: CD8+ T cells sorted from blood. These receptor sequences come from a woman in her late teens or twenties in good health. CDR3s include the opening cysteine and the closing phenylalanine or tryptophan. The order of the fields is J gene, V gene, clone size, D gene, CDR3 protein, CDR3 DNA. D genes are given only for firm matches. Clone sizes are given selectively: once, few, many, or a class where the clone is expanded.

TRBJ2-2	TRBV7-6	many	.	CASSFPETLPNTGELFF	TGTGCCAGCAGCTTTCCGGAAACACTTCCGAACACCGGGGAGCTGTTTTTT
TRBJ2-1	TRBV10-2	.	TRBD2	CATRPSGPYNEQFF	TGCGCCACCAGGCCTAGCGGCCCGTACAATGAGCAGTTCTTC
TRBJ2-1	TRBV25-1	few	TRBD2	CASNWGGRGNEQFF	TGTGCCAGCAATTGGGGCGGGAGGGGCAATGAGCAGTTCTTC
TRBJ1-1	TRBV5-1	many	.	CASSWRTGSDTEAFF	TGCGCCAGCAGCTGGAGGACCGGGTCGGACACTGAAGCTTTCTTT
TRBJ1-1	TRBV25-1	few	TRBD1	CASSRTGRDTEAFF	TGTGCCAGCAGCCGGACAGGGAGGGACACTGAAGCTTTCTTT
TRBJ2-3	TRBV7-6	few	TRBD1	CASSLDRQGGTDTQYF	TGTGCCAGCAGCTTAGATAGACAGGGTGGCACAGATACGCAGTATTTT
TRBJ1-1	TRBV29-1	many	TRBD1	CSVTGQGHTEAFF	TGCAGCGTCACCGGACAGGGCCACACTGAAGCTTTCTTT
TRBJ2-4	TRBV6-1	.	.	CASSPGLVKNIQYF	TGTGCCAGCAGTCCGGGACTTGTCAAAAACATTCAGTACTTC
TRBJ2-3	TRBV28	few	.	CASSPDGYTDTQYF	TGTGCCAGCAGCCCGGACGGATACACAGATACGCAGTATTTT
TRBJ2-5	TRBV28	.	.	CASSLDPREETQYF	TGTGCCAGCAGTTTAGACCCTCGGGAGGAGACCCAGTACTTC
TRBJ2-1	TRBV24-1	few	.	CATSDPDQESSSYNEQFF	TGTGCCACCAGTGATCCGGACCAGGAAAGTAGCTCCTACAATGAGCAGTTCTTC
TRBJ2-1	TRBV20-1	.	.	CSASELSSYNEQFF	TGCAGTGCTAGCGAGTTGAGCTCCTACAATGAGCAGTTCTTC
TRBJ1-1	TRBV7-3	few	.	CASSLKANRIMNTEAFF	TGTGCCAGCAGCCTAAAAGCCAACAGGATTATGAACACTGAAGCTTTCTTT
TRBJ2-7	TRBV7-8	many	.	CASSSLGGSYEQYF	TGTGCCAGCAGCTCCCTCGGGGGCTCCTACGAGCAGTACTTC
TRBJ1-6	TRBV3-1	few	.	CASSQTGTDNSPLHF	TGTGCCAGCAGCCAAACCGGGACCGATAATTCACCCCTCCACTTT
TRBJ2-5	TRBV2	.	TRBD2	CASSEDGRAEQETQYF	TGTGCCAGCAGTGAAGACGGGAGGGCCGAGCAAGAGACCCAGTACTTC
TRBJ2-7	TRBV2	many	TRBD1	CASSELYPRDRGTKQYF	TGTGCCAGCAGTGAGCTATACCCCCGGGACAGGGGAACGAAGCAGTACTTC
TRBJ2-1	TRBV6-5	few	.	CASSYSGASDNEQFF	TGTGCCAGCAGTTACTCGGGTGCTAGTGACAATGAGCAGTTCTTC
TRBJ2-5	TRBV2	.	TRBD2	CAICAPTSGGAGQETQYF	TGTGCCATCTGTGCCCCGACTAGCGGGGGGGCTGGGCAAGAGACCCAGTACTTC
TRBJ1-1	TRBV7-6	few	.	CASSLLGTEDLTEAFF	TGTGCCAGCAGCTTATTGGGGACGGAGGATTTAACTGAAGCTTTCTTT
TRBJ2-3	TRBV28	many	.	CASIPIRGARDTQYF	TGTGCCAGCATCCCCATACGAGGGGCCAGAGATACGCAGTATTTT
TRBJ2-1	TRBV7-3	few	.	CASSIGSDAGEQFF	TGTGCCAGCAGCATAGGTTCGGATGCCGGCGAGCAGTTCTTC
TRBJ2-3	TRBV27	.	.	CASMGTTDTQYF	TGTGCCAGCATGGGGACGACAGATACGCAGTATTTT
TRBJ1-1	TRBV20-1	.	.	CSARDLTEIGAFF	TGCAGTGCTAGAGATCTGACCGAGATAGGGGCTTTCTTT
TRBJ2-1	TRBV7-8	few	.	CASSPYPRAGDEQFF	TGTGCCAGCAGCCCCTACCCCCGAGCAGGGGATGAGCAGTTCTTC
TRBJ2-1	TRBV5-1	many	TRBD1	CASSHDRGVYNEQFF	TGCGCCAGCAGCCACGACAGGGGGGTGTACAATGAGCAGTTCTTC
TRBJ2-2	TRBV13	.	.	CASSVNSGELFF	TGTGCCAGCAGCGTGAACAGCGGGGAGCTGTTTTTT
TRBJ2-6	TRBV9	.	TRBD1	CASSYGTGIISGANVLTF	TGTGCCAGCAGCTATGGGACAGGGATCATCTCTGGGGCCAACGTCCTGACTTTC
TRBJ2-3	TRBV6-5	few	.	CASSFGQINTDTQYF	TGTGCCAGCAGTTTTGGACAGATCAATACAGATACGCAGTATTTT
TRBJ2-4	TRBV6-5	many	.	CASSYSRGATDIQYF	TGTGCCAGCAGTTACTCGCGAGGGGCGACGGACATTCAGTACTTC
TRBJ2-5	TRBV7-8	few	.	CASSPWGRGRETQYF	TGTGCCAGCAGCCCCTGGGGGAGGGGGCGAGAGACCCAGTACTTC
TRBJ2-5	TRBV10-3	few	TRBD1	CAISDRDREEETQYF	TGTGCCATCAGTGACCGGGACAGAGAAGAAGAGACCCAGTACTTC
TRBJ2-1	TRBV7-3	.	.	CASSLTGAKQFF	TGTGCCAGCAGCTTAACGGGGGCGAAACAGTTCTTC
TRBJ2-1	TRBV3-1	.	TRBD2	CATSQKMARLAGEKNEQFF	TGTGCCACCAGCCAAAAGATGGCCCGACTAGCGGGAGAGAAAAATGAGCAGTTCTTC
TRBJ2-1	TRBV20-1	few	.	CSARDPLSLMGQFF	TGCAGTGCTAGAGACCCTTTGTCCCTAATGGGGCAGTTCTTC
TRBJ2-2	TRBV28	few	TRBD2	CASSRLAGNTGELFF	TGTGCCAGCAGCCGTCTAGCGGGGAACACCGGGGAGCTGTTTTTT
TRBJ2-1	TRBV4-2	.	TRBD2	CASSQGLAGGQGNEQFF	TGTGCCAGCAGCCAAGGACTAGCGGGGGGGCAAGGCAATGAGCAGTTCTTC
TRBJ1-5	TRBV7-6	.	.	CASSLGPGYKPQHF	TGTGCCAGCAGCTTAGGGCCGGGTTACAAGCCCCAGCATTTT
TRBJ1-6	TRBV7-8	.	TRBD1	CASSLAGGRHSPLHF	TGTGCCAGCAGCTTGGCAGGGGGCAGGCATTCACCCCTCCACTTT
TRBJ2-2	TRBV24-1	many	.	CATSDLDGVTNTGELFF	TGTGCCACCAGTGATTTGGACGGGGTTACTAACACCGGGGAGCTGTTTTTT
TRBJ2-1	TRBV4-2	.	TRBD1	CASSQDGGPGGAYNEQFF	TGTGCCAGCAGCCAAGATGGCGGACCAGGGGGCGCCTACAATGAGCAGTTCTTC
TRBJ2-2	TRBV3-1	few	.	CASSQGLWPNTGELFF	TGTGCCAGCAGCCAAGGGCTTTGGCCGAACACCGGGGAGCTGTTTTTT
TRBJ2-1	TRBV3-1	few	TRBD2	CASSQEGGLAAYNEQFF	TGTGCCAGCAGCCAGGAGGGGGGACTAGCAGCCTACAATGAGCAGTTCTTC
TRBJ2-1	TRBV27	many	.	CASSLSLDEQFF	TGTGCCAGCAGTTTATCCCTGGATGAGCAGTTCTTC
TRBJ1-1	TRBV3-1	many	TRBD1	CASRQDRTGNTEAFF	TGTGCCAGCAGGCAAGACAGGACAGGGAACACTGAAGCTTTCTTT
TRBJ2-7	TRBV9	.	.	CASSVEAASYEQYF	TGTGCCAGCAGCGTAGAAGCAGCTTCCTACGAGCAGTACTTC
TRBJ2-1	TRBV5-1	many	.	CASSLGQRGSGTFSSYNEQFF	TGCGCCAGCAGCTTGGGCCAACGGGGTAGCGGAACTTTCTCCTCCTACAATGAGCAGTTCTTC
TRBJ2-1	TRBV6-5	.	TRBD2	CASSYVAGGPYDEQFF	TGTGCCAGCAGTTACGTCGCGGGAGGGCCATATGATGAGCAGTTCTTC
TRBJ2-7	TRBV12-3/TRBV12-4	many	.	CASSSPSAYEQYF	TGTGCCAGCAGTTCCCCCTCCGCCTACGAGCAGTACTTC
TRBJ2-7	TRBV9	.	TRBD2	CASSAGTSGRGGDYEQYF	TGTGCCAGCAGCGCAGGGACTAGCGGGAGAGGGGGTGACTACGAGCAGTACTTC
TRBJ2-7	TRBV4-1	.	TRBD1	CASSQDIYRGSLYEQYF	TGCGCCAGCAGCCAAGATATATACAGGGGGTCCCTCTACGAGCAGTACTTC
TRBJ2-1	TRBV12-3/TRBV12-4	few	.	CASSSGTQRYKIYNEQFF	TGTGCCAGCAGCTCCGGGACTCAAAGGTACAAGATATACAATGAGCAGTTCTTC